The present entry profiles one T cell receptor (beta chain) with its context. Its target is unknown. Expressed TCRB transcripts were sequenced, since all the RNA that had been isolated was reverse transcribed. Data came from immunoSEQ multiplex PCR; TCRdb stores just in-frame clones and leaves some out. Of approximately 280,000 clones in the sample, approximately 16% are singletons; the top ten hold approximately 0.015%. The germline gives CDR1 SGHRS, CDR2 YFSETQ. This CDR3 contains 14 residues. V lost 0 bases and J lost 5; bases outside the gene matches: 4. The source of the sample is a study of beta chain features in type 1 diabetes. As for the study in general: Across every sample, about 100 million sorted cells were examined in total.

General study findings and limits: TCRB CDR3s from Type 1 diabetes patients were moderately but significantly shorter in all four CD4+ subsets.

Sorting of CD4+ naive, central memory, regulatory and stem cell-like memory cells was performed via CD45RO/CCR7/CD25/CD127/CD95/CD27. The receptor's source is a young man with type 1 diabetes. This sequence joins TRBV5-1 and TRBJ2-5, with 7 bases identical to TRBD2. Sequenced input: naive CD4+ T cells from blood. This CDR3 reads CASSLGLAVETQYF. In DNA, the CDR3 is TGCGCCAGCAGCTTGGGGCTAGCGGTGGAGACCCAGTACTTC.